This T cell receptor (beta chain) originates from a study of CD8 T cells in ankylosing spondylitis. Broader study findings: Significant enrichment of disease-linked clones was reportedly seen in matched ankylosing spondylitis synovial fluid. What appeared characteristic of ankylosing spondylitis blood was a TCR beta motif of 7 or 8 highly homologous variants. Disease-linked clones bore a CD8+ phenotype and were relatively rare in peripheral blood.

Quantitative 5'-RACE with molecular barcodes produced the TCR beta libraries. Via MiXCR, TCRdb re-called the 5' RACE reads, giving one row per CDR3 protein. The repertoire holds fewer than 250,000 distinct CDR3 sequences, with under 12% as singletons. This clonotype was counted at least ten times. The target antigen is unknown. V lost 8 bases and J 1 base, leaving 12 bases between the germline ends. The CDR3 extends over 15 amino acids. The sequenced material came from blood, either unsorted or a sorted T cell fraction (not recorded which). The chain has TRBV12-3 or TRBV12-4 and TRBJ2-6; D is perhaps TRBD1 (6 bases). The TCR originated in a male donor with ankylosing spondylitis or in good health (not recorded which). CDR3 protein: CASSFRGSGANVLTF. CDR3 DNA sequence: TGTGCCAGCTCCTTTAGGGGGTCTGGGGCCAACGTCCTGACTTTC.